This T cell receptor (beta chain) was observed in a study of vaccination effects on CD4 cells after COVID-19 (dated 2022 in TCRdb). Regarding the complete study: Across the study, the median time from the second dose to post-vaccine sampling was 72 days (range 14 to 241). In both COVID-19 convalescent patients and infection-naive vaccine recipients, the study compared SARS-CoV-2 spike-specific CD4+ TCR repertoires from before mRNA vaccination with those from after it. The full study included fewer than eleven COVID-19 convalescent patients and a handful of SARS-CoV-2-naive healthy vaccine recipients. Cultures from other donors in the study were sequenced with the Oncomine TCR Beta short-read assay on an Illumina iSeq 100. Beyond this particular receptor, the publication reports: Limitations of the study were the small number of convalescent patients and the absence of early post-infection timepoints. In healthy vaccine recipients, vaccine-induced clones were almost all SARS-CoV-2 mono-reactive, with only 1 of 255 cross-reactive with common cold coronaviruses. Both infection-induced and vaccine-induced clones contracted markedly at late post-vaccination timepoints, which is consistent with waning T cell responses.

Comments on this clone: The target of this receptor is not known. No base quality information exists; no much larger clone differs at one position.

Receptor libraries were prepared by the immunoSEQ multiplex PCR assay. DNA from the CD4+ T cells that had been cultured and isolated underwent TCR beta CDR3 sequencing. The authors' analysis ran thus. Non-productive TCR sequences were removed, reads were trimmed to the CDR3 region, and CDR3s of at least 7 amino acids were retained. Antigen-specific clonotypes were identified with the MANAFEST web app by comparing expansion in peptide wells against reference cultures. To be called positive, a clone needed expansion at FDR<0.05 compared with the reference and with all other wells, an odds ratio greater than 5, and a frequency greater than 0.1% in two replicate wells. A clonotype was defined as cross-reactive if the clonotype was significantly expanded both in SARS-CoV-2 spike wells and in at least one common cold coronavirus spike condition. CDR3 similarity was assessed by Levenshtein distance with the stringdist R package, and unrooted trees were built with ape in R 3.6.1. Sourced from immuneACCESS, this table was stored by TCRdb with only in-frame sequences that have V and J called. A share of the clones is absent; for the studies checked, an unresolved V gene accounts for under half, and the remainder has no known explanation. That table gives V, J and clone size, and the DNA gave D and trimming. The sample data list under 85,000 clones, and more than 60% of these were observed just once. Of the sample, 0.85% to 1.3% falls within the top ten clones.

In the ViraFEST assay, PBMC were stimulated with viral peptide pools, and TCR sequencing was then used to find antigen-specific CD4+ T cell clonotypes based on their expansion. After about 10 days of culture, CD4+ T cells were isolated with the EasySep CD4+ T cell isolation kit. Participants received two doses of either the BNT162b2 or the mRNA-1273 mRNA SARS-CoV-2 vaccine. None of the healthy vaccine recipients had a prior SARS-CoV-2 infection, which was confirmed by nucleocapsid antibody tests that came back negative both before and after vaccination. Roughly 1.9 million PBMC per well were cultured with 10 ug/ml peptides in IMDM containing approximately 4.5% human AB serum, approximately 9.9 IU/ml IL-2 and gentamicin. On days 3 and 7, half of the culture medium was replaced with fresh IL-2-containing medium. Unless noted otherwise, every peptide stimulation condition was cultured in triplicate wells. PBMC were separated from whole blood using Ficoll-Paque Plus gradient centrifugation and were then either cryopreserved at -140C or used fresh. Overlapping peptide pools spanned the spike proteins of SARS-CoV-2 and the common cold coronaviruses HCoV-NL63, HCoV-OC43 and HCoV-229E. Genomic DNA was extracted from cultured CD4+ T cells with the QIAamp micro DNA kit.

Here V drops 4 bases and J drops 4 bases, and the junction holds 5 bases not matched to any gene. The germline V gene provides CDR1 SGHRS and CDR2 YFSETQ. Including the terminal cysteine and phenylalanine, the CDR3 comprises 15 residues. The DNA shown is the 45-base CDR3, in frame from base 1. The sequence was collected from a human donor who received a COVID-19 vaccine. The material was CD4+ T cells from PBMCs cultured with HCoV-OC43 spike peptides, obtained after COVID-19 vaccination. Reading the label with the study, this specimen's cell subset or site is: HCoV-OC43 spike overlapping peptide pool stimulation. Recombination linked TRBV5-1 to TRBJ2-6; the central 7 bases match TRBD2. At the DNA level, the sequence is TGCGCCAGCAGCCCGGGAGGCTTGGGGGCCAACGTCCTGACTTTC. Translated, it gives CASSPGGLGANVLTF.